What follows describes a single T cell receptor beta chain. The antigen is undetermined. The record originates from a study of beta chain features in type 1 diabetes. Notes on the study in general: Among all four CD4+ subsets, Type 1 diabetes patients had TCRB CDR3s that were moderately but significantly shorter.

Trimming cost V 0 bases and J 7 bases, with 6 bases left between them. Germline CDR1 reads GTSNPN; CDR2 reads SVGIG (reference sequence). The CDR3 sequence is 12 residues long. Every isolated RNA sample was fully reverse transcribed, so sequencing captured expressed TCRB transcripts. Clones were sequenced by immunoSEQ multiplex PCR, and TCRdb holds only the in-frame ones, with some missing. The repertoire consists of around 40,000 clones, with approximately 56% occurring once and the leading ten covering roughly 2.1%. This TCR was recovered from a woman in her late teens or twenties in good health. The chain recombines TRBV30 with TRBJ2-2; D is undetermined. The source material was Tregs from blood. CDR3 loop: CAWSVRSGELFF. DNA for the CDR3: TGTGCCTGGAGTGTACGGAGCGGGGAGCTGTTTTTT.